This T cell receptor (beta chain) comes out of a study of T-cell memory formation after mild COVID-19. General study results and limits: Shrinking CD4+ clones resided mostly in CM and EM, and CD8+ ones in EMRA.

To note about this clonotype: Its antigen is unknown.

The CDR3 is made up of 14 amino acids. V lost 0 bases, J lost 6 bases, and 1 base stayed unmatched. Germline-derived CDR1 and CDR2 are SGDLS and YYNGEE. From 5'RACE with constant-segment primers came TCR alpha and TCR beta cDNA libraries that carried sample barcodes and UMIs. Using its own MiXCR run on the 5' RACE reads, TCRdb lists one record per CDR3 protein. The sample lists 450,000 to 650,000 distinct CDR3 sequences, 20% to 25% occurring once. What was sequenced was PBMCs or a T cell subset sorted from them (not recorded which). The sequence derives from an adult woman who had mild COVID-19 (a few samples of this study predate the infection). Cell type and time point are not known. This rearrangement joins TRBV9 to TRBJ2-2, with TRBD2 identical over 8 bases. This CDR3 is CASSVGGGPGELFF. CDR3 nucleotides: TGTGCCAGCAGCGTAGGCGGGGGGCCCGGGGAGCTGTTTTTT.